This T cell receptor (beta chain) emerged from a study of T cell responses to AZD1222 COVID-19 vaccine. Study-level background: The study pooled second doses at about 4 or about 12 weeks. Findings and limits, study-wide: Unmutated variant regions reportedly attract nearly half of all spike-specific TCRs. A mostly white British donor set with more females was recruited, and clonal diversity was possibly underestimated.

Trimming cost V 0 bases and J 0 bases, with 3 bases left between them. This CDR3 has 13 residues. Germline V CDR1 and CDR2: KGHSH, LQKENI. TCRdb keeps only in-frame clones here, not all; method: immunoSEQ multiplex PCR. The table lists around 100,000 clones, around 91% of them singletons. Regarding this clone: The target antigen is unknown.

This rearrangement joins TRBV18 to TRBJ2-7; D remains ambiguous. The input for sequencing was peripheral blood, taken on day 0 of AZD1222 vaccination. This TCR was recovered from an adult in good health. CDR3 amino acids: CASSPPDSYEQYF. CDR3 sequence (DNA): TGTGCCAGCTCACCACCAGACTCCTACGAGCAGTACTTC.